This T cell receptor beta chain stems from a study of T cell responses to AZD1222 COVID-19 vaccine (dated by TCRdb to the early 2020s). Looking at the study overall: Because spike-specific TCR depth and breadth did not differ between the two schedules, AZD1222 recipients who got a second dose at roughly 4 weeks were pooled with those who got a second dose at roughly 12 weeks. Trial participants were enrolled by age into 18-55, 56-69 and 70-plus year subgroups, with roughly 160, 29 and 62 TCR-sequenced participants respectively. A total of just over 230 trial participants underwent TCR sequencing, of whom 200 to 220 received two doses of AZD1222 and some 26 received two doses of the MenACWY control vaccine.

What the work shows at the level of the full study, not this receptor alone: Because no day 14 peak-response samples were available, repertoires were characterized only after the peak T cell response. Most participants were white British and females outnumbered males, and the authors suggested that clonal diversity may have been underestimated. After two AZD1222 doses, spike-specific TCR breadth and depth were significantly higher than at day 0 and than in MenACWY recipients. Reportedly, close to half of the unique spike-specific TCRs recognized epitopes lying outside the regions that are mutated in the B.1.351 and B.1.1.7 variants. In the small 56-69-year group, the increase in depth fell short of significance, most likely because of low power. The vaccine-associated CD4 TCRs covered the entire spike protein, and the dominant responses fell in regions 160-218 and 743-854. Conclusions about previously exposed vaccinees are limited, since just five to seven AZD1222 recipients were seropositive for SARS-CoV-2 at baseline.

V is pared back by 5 bases and J by 4 bases, with 12 bases lying between the germline termini. For CDR1 and CDR2, the germline V gene lists MNHEY and SVGAGI. The CDR3 contains 13 residues, cysteine and phenylalanine counted. Only CDR3 DNA remains: 39 bases, in frame from the first base. Remarks on this clone: Its antigen is currently not known. No clone much larger than this one lies a single base away; base qualities are absent.

The CDR3 regions of human TCRbeta chains were subjected to immunosequencing. The study's processing was this. TCRs in the repertoires were compared against a reference library of SARS-CoV-2-specific TCRs that had been generated with the MIRA antigen-specificity platform. Breadth meant the fraction of unique TCRs that were SARS-CoV-2-associated, whereas depth meant the fraction of total T cells that were SARS-CoV-2-associated. Using the MIRA data, each spike-specific TCR was assigned both to the spike region to which the TCR was reactive and to a CD4 or CD8 class. Log10-transformed breadth and depth values were compared by one-way ANOVA with Sidak's multiple comparisons tests. TCRdb re-hosts the immuneACCESS table, in-frame sequences only. Its copies lack some clones; in the studies checked, an unresolved V gene accounts for under half of them, and the cause for the rest is not known. V, J and clone size were drawn from that table, and D and trimming were deduced from the DNA. Counted in this sample were around 120,000 clones; 70% to 90% of them appeared once. The top ten constitute 2.4% of the sample.

This specimen's time point label, interpreted: baseline before first vaccination. Vaccinee samples came from UK trials COV001 and COV002, including a single-blind randomized controlled phase 2/3 trial of AZD1222 (ChAdOx1 nCoV-19) in healthy adults. For TCRbeta chain sequencing, PBMC samples from trial participants were taken at day 0 and at day 28 after the second dose. Sequencing used peripheral blood, obtained on day 0 of AZD1222 vaccination. Recombination joined TRBV6-5 with TRBJ2-7; perhaps TRBD2 is the D gene, with 6 bases matching. The receptor comes from an adult in good health. The CDR3 amino acid sequence is: CASSRDGGYEQYF. The nucleotide sequence reads TGTGCCAGCAGTCGGGACGGGGGATACGAGCAGTACTTC.